This is a list of T cell receptor beta chains from one sample in a study of cytomegalovirus exposure and HLA in healthy donors. The assay was immunoSEQ multiplex PCR, and TCRdb's table has in-frame clones only and misses some. The sample carries approximately 190,000 clones, approximately 82% recorded once. The source material was PBMCs. The receptors were sampled from a woman aged 18-29 years in good health and CMV-seropositive. Both conserved end residues are part of each CDR3. Fields, in order: D gene, J gene, V gene, clone size, CDR3 protein, CDR3 DNA. The D gene is left open where the match is weak. The listing skips clone size in some rows; elsewhere it reads once, few, many or a size class.

>.|TRBJ1-1|TRBV7-3|.
CASSFGQMNTEAFF
TGTGCCAGCAGCTTTGGACAGATGAACACTGAAGCTTTCTTT
>TRBD2|TRBJ2-5|TRBV19|.
CDGGGATRETQYF
TGTGACGGCGGGGGGGCGACGAGGGAGACCCAGTACTTC
>TRBD1|TRBJ1-2|TRBV27|.
CASSLSGTVPNYGYTF
TGTGCCAGCAGTTTGTCCGGGACAGTCCCTAACTATGGCTACACCTTC
>TRBD1|TRBJ2-7|TRBV28|once
CASSFTGTGGEQYF
TGTGCCAGCAGTTTCACCGGGACAGGGGGCGAGCAGTACTTC
>TRBD1|TRBJ1-1|TRBV7-9|.
CSSSLTYRGPEAFF
TGTTCCAGCAGCCTTACATACAGGGGCCCTGAAGCTTTCTTT
>.|TRBJ1-2|TRBV2|.
CASSAGVYYGYTF
TGTGCCAGCAGTGCCGGGGTTTACTATGGCTACACCTTC
>.|TRBJ2-1|TRBV4-1|.
CASSHLTVNEQFF
TGCGCCAGCAGCCACCTGACAGTAAATGAGCAGTTCTTC
>.|TRBJ2-1|TRBV11-2|.
CASSGGTLYSSYNEQFF
TGTGCCAGCAGCGGGGGGACTCTTTATAGCTCCTACAATGAGCAGTTCTTC
>TRBD1|TRBJ1-2|TRBV18|.
CASSPRDSDYGYTF
TGTGCCAGCTCACCTCGGGACAGTGACTATGGCTACACCTTC
>TRBD1|TRBJ2-1|TRBV11-2|.
CASSSPGQGINGQFF
TGTGCCAGCAGCTCTCCGGGACAGGGGATCAATGGGCAGTTCTTC
>TRBD2|TRBJ2-1|TRBV7-2|few
CASSFVGPGRGDEQFF
TGTGCCAGCAGCTTCGTGGGTCCGGGGAGGGGCGATGAGCAGTTCTTC
>.|TRBJ2-3|TRBV7-9|.
CASSLVAAPTDTQYF
TGTGCCAGCAGCTTAGTGGCGGCCCCCACAGATACGCAGTATTTT
>.|TRBJ1-5|TRBV16|once
CASSQSPPGNQPQHF
TGTGCCAGCAGCCAATCTCCTCCAGGGAATCAGCCCCAGCATTTT
>TRBD2|TRBJ2-4|TRBV14|.
CASSARLGGGKNIQYF
TGTGCCAGCAGCGCCCGACTTGGGGGGGGGAAAAACATTCAGTACTTC
>.|TRBJ2-1|TRBV6-5|.
CASSYRTALEYNEQFF
TGTGCCAGCAGTTATAGGACAGCACTCGAATACAATGAGCAGTTCTTC
>.|TRBJ1-4|TRBV23-1|.
CASSQAGGTNEKLFF
TGCGCCAGCAGTCAGGCGGGGGGAACTAATGAAAAACTGTTTTTT
>.|TRBJ1-1|TRBV25-1|.
CASSDPPSSEAFF
TGTGCCAGCAGTGATCCTCCCTCCTCTGAAGCTTTCTTT
>.|TRBJ2-1|TRBV4-1|once
CASSQRPGSDNEQFF
TGCGCCAGCAGCCAAAGGCCCGGGTCAGACAATGAGCAGTTCTTC
>.|TRBJ1-1|TRBV6-5|.
CASSYSGMEAFF
TGTGCCAGCAGTTACTCCGGGATGGAGGCTTTCTTT
>TRBD2|TRBJ2-3|TRBV4-2|once
CASSHRTSGTDTQYF
TGTGCCAGCAGCCATCGCACTAGCGGCACAGATACGCAGTATTTT
>.|TRBJ1-2|TRBV28|.
CASSFSVNYGYTF
TGTGCCAGCAGTTTCTCGGTTAACTATGGCTACACCTTC
>TRBD1|TRBJ1-2|TRBV7-9|.
CASSSAQGADGYGYTF
TGTGCCAGCAGCTCCGCACAGGGGGCTGATGGCTATGGCTACACCTTC
>.|TRBJ2-7|TRBV6-1|.
CASTPSDSRDEQYF
TGTGCCAGCACCCCATCCGACAGTAGGGACGAGCAGTACTTC
>.|TRBJ1-1|TRBV30|.
CAWSVGGNTEAFF
TGTGCCTGGAGTGTAGGGGGAAACACTGAAGCTTTCTTT
>.|TRBJ1-2|TRBV9|.
CASSVSQGHGYTF
TGTGCCAGCAGCGTTAGTCAGGGGCATGGCTACACCTTC
>.|TRBJ2-5|TRBV9|few
CASSLRPPEETQYF
TGTGCCAGCAGCCTCCGCCCCCCCGAGGAGACCCAGTACTTC
>.|TRBJ1-5|TRBV23-1|.
CASQTGHF
TGCGCCTCCCAAACAGGTCATTTT
>.|TRBJ2-2|TRBV5-6|.
CARNFVTGYPGELFF
TGTGCCAGGAATTTCGTCACAGGGTATCCCGGGGAGCTGTTTTTT
>.|TRBJ1-3|TRBV28|.
CASSPQRRLTSGNTIYF
TGTGCCAGCAGCCCCCAACGGAGACTTACCTCTGGAAACACCATATATTTT
>.|TRBJ2-5|TRBV7-9|.
CASSLGQFGETQYF
TGTGCCAGCAGCTTAGGTCAGTTCGGGGAGACCCAGTACTTC
>.|TRBJ2-5|TRBV2|.
CAIHTSVETQYF
TGTGCCATCCACACTAGTGTGGAGACCCAGTACTTC
>TRBD1|TRBJ1-1|TRBV4-3|.
CASSQEGGRIATEAFF
TGCGCCAGCAGCCAAGAAGGGGGCAGGATTGCGACTGAAGCTTTCTTT
>.|TRBJ1-2|TRBV19|.
CASSIGYWRARNYGYTF
TGTGCCAGTAGTATTGGGTATTGGAGGGCTAGAAACTATGGCTACACCTTC
>TRBD1|TRBJ1-5|TRBV2|.
CASSPSGDSNQPQHF
TGTGCCAGCAGCCCTTCAGGGGACAGTAATCAGCCCCAGCATTTT
>TRBD1|TRBJ1-5|TRBV28|.
CASRTPDREHQPQHF
TGTGCCAGCAGAACGCCCGACAGGGAGCATCAGCCCCAGCATTTT
>.|TRBJ1-4|TRBV4-2|.
CASSQNGANEKLFF
TGTGCCAGCAGCCAAAACGGAGCTAATGAAAAACTGTTTTTT
>TRBD1|TRBJ2-7|TRBV11-2|.
CASSGQGPLTYEQYF
TGTGCCAGCAGCGGACAGGGGCCGTTGACCTACGAGCAGTACTTC
>TRBD1|TRBJ1-2|TRBV5-1|.
CASRIGTGSYGYTF
TGCGCCAGCAGAATCGGGACAGGGTCCTACGGCTACACCTTC
>TRBD1|TRBJ2-4|TRBV4-2|few
CASSQGGQGTKNIQYF
TGTGCCAGCAGCCAAGGAGGACAGGGTACCAAAAACATTCAGTACTTC
>.|TRBJ2-7|TRBV10-3|.
CAISSGSHEQYF
TGTGCCATCAGTTCCGGGTCCCACGAGCAGTACTTC